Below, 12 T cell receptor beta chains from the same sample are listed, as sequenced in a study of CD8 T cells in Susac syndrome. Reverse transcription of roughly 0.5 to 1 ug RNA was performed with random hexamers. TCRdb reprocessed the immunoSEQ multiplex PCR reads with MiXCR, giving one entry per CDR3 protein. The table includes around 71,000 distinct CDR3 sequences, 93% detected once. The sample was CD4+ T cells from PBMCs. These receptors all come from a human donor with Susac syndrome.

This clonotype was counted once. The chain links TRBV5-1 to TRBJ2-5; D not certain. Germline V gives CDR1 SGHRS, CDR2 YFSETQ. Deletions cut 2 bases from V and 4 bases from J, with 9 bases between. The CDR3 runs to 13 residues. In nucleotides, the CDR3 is TGCGCCAGCAGCTTATCGACGCCAGAGACCCAGTACTTC. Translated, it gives CASSLSTPETQYF.

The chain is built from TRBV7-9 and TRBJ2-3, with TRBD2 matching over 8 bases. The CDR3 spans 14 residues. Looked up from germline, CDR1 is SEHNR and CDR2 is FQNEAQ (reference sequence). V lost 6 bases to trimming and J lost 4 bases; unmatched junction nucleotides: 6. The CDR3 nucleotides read TGTGCCAGCAGACCGGGACTAGGGGCAGATACGCAGTATTTT. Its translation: CASRPGLGADTQYF.

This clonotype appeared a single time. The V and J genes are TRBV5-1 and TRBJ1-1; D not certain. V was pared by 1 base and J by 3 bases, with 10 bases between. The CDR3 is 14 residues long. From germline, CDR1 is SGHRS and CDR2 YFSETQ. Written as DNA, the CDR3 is TGCGCCAGCAGCTTGCAAGTAGTCGACACTGAAGCTTTCTTT. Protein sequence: CASSLQVVDTEAFF. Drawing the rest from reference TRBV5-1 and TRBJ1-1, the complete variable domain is KAGVTQTPRYLIKTRGQQVTLSCSPISGHRSVSWYQQTPGQGLQFLFEYFSETQRNKGNFPGRFSGRQFSNSRSEMNVSTLELGDSALYLCASSLQVVDTEAFFGQGTRLTVV.

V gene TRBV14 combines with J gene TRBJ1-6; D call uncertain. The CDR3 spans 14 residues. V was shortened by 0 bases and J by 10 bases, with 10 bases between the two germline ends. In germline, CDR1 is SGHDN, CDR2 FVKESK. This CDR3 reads CASSQDPAVSPLHF. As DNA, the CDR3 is TGTGCCAGCAGCCAAGATCCAGCGGTCTCACCCCTCCACTTT. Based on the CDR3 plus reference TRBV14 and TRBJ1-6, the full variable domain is EAGVTQFPSHSVIEKGQTVTLRCDPISGHDNLYWYRRVMGKEIKFLLHFVKESKQDESGMPNNRFLAERTGGTYSTLKVQPAELEDSGVYFCASSQDPAVSPLHFGNGTRLTVT.

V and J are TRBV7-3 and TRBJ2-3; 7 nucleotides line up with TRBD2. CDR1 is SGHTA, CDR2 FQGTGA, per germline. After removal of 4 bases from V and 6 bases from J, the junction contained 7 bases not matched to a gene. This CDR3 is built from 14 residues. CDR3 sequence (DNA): TGTGCCAGCAGCTCGCGGGGGTCCGGGGATACGCAGTATTTT. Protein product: CASSSRGSGDTQYF.

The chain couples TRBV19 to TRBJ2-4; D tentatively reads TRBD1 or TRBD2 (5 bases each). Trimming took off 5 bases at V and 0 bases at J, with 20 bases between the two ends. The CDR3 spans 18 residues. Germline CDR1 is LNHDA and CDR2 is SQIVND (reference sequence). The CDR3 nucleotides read TGTGCCAGTAGTCCCCCACCCCGGGGCCCGCTAGCCAAAAACATTCAGTACTTC. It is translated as CASSPPPRGPLAKNIQYF.

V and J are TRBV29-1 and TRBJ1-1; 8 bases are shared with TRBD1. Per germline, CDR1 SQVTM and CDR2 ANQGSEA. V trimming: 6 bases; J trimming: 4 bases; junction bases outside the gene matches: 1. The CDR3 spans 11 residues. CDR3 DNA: TGCAGCGTAGACAGGGGCACTGAAGCTTTCTTT. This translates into CSVDRGTEAFF.

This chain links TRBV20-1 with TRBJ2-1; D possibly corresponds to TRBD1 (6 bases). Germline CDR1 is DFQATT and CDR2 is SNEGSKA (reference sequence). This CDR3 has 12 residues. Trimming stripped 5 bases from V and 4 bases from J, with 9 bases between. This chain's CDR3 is CSAEDRYNEQFF. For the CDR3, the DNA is TGCAGTGCTGAGGACAGATACAATGAGCAGTTCTTC.

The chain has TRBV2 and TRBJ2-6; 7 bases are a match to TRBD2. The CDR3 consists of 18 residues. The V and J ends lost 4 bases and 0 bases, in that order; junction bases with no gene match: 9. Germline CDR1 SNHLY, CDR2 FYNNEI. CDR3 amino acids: CASSVPGRGSSGANVLTF. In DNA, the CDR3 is TGTGCCAGCAGTGTACCGGGACGCGGGAGCTCTGGGGCCAACGTCCTGACTTTC. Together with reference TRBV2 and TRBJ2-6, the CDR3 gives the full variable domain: EPEVTQTPSHQVTQMGQEVILRCVPISNHLYFYWYRQILGQKVEFLVSFYNNEISEKSEIFDDQFSVERPDGSNFTLKIRSTKLEDSAMYFCASSVPGRGSSGANVLTFGAGSRLTVL.

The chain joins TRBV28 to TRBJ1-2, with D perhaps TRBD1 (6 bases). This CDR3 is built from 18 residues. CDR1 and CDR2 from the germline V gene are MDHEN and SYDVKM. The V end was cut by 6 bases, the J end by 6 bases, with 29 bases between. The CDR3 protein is CASSLVGGGRIKEDGYTF. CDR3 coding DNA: TGTGCCAGCAGCCTGGTTGGTGGGGGGCGAATCAAGGAGGATGGCTACACCTTC.

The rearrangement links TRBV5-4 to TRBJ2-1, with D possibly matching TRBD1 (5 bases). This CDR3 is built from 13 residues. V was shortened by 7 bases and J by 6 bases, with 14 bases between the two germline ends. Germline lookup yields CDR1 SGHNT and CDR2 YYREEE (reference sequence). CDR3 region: CASFEGAGNEQFF. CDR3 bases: TGTGCCAGCTTTGAAGGGGCAGGCAATGAGCAGTTCTTC. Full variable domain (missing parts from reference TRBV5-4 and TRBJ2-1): ETGVTQSPTHLIKTRGQQVTLRCSSQSGHNTVSWYQQALGQGPQFIFQYYREEENGRGNFPPRFSGLQFPNYSSELNVNALELDDSALYLCASFEGAGNEQFFGPGTRLTVL.

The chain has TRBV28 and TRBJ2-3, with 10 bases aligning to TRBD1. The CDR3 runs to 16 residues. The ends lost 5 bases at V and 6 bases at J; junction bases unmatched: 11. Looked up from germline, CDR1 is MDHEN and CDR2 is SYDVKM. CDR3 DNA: TGTGCCAGCAGTCCAACCGGGACAGGGGACAAGGATACGCAGTATTTT. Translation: CASSPTGTGDKDTQYF. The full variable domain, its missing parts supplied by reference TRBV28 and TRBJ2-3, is DVKVTQSSRYLVKRTGEKVFLECVQDMDHENMFWYRQDPGLGLRLIYFSYDVKMKEKGDIPEGYSVSREKKERFSLILESASTNQTSMYLCASSPTGTGDKDTQYFGPGTRLTVL.